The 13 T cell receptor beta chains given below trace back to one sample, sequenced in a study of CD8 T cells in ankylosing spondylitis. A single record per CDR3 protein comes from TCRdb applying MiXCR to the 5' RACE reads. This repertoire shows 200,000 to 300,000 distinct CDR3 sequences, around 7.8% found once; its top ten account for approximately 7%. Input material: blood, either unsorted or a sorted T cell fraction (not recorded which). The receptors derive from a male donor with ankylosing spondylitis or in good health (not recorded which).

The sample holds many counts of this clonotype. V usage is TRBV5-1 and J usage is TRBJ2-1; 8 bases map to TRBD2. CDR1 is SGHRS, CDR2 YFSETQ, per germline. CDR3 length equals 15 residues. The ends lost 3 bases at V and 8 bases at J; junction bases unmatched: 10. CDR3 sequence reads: CASSYRLALRDEQFF. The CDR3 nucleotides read TGCGCCAGCAGCTATCGACTAGCGCTGAGGGATGAGCAGTTCTTC.

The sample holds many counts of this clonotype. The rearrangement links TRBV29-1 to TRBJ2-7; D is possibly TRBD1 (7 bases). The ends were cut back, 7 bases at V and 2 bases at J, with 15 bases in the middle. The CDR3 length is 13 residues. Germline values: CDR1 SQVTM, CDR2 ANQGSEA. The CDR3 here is CSAGGTATYEQYF. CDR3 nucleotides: TGCAGCGCTGGGGGGACAGCTACCTACGAGCAGTACTTC.

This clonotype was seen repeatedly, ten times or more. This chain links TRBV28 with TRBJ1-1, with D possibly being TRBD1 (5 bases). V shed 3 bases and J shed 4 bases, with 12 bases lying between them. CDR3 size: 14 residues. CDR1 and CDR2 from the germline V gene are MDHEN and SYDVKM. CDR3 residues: CASSFGTPSTEAFF. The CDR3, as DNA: TGTGCCAGCAGTTTCGGGACCCCCAGCACTGAAGCTTTCTTT. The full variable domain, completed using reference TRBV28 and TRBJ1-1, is DVKVTQSSRYLVKRTGEKVFLECVQDMDHENMFWYRQDPGLGLRLIYFSYDVKMKEKGDIPEGYSVSREKKERFSLILESASTNQTSMYLCASSFGTPSTEAFFGQGTRLTVV.

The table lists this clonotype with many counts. CDR3 DNA: TGCGCCAGCAGTCATGGACAGCTCCAAGAGACCCAGTACTTC. Translated: CASSHGQLQETQYF. The V call is TRBV5-1, the J call TRBJ2-5, with D possibly TRBD1 on 6 matching bases. This CDR3 contains 14 residues. V lost 5 bases to trimming and J lost 1 base, with 12 bases between them. Germline CDR1 is SGHRS and CDR2 is YFSETQ.

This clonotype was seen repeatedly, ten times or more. CDR3 loop: CASSQDPTSVDTQYF. As DNA, the CDR3 is TGTGCCAGCAGCCAAGATCCGACTAGCGTGGATACGCAGTATTTT. This chain connects TRBV4-2 to TRBJ2-3; TRBD2 agrees at 8 bases. The CDR3 contains 15 residues. Germline-derived CDR1 and CDR2 are LGHNA and YNFKEQ. V lost 0 bases and J lost 6; bases outside the gene matches: 5.

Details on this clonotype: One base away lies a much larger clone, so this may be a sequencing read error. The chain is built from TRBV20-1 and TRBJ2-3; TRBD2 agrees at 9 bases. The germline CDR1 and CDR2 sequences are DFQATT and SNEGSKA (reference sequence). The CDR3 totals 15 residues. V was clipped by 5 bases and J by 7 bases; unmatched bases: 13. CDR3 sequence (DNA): TGCAGTGCTGGCGCCAGCGGGGGGTCCAGTCATACGCAGTATTTT. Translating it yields CSAGASGGSSHTQYF.

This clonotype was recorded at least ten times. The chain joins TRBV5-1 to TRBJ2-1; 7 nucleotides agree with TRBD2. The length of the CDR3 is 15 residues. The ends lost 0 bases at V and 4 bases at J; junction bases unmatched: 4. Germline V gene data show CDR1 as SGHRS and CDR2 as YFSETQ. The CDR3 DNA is TGCGCCAGCAGCTTGGGCGGGAGTGTATACAATGAGCAGTTCTTC. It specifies CASSLGGSVYNEQFF.

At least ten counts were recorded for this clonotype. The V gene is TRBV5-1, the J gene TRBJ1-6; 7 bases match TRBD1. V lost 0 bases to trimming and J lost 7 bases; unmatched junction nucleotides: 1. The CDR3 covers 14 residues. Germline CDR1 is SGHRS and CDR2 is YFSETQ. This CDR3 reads CASSLGDSNSPLHF. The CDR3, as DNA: TGCGCCAGCAGCTTGGGGGACAGCAATTCACCCCTCCACTTT.

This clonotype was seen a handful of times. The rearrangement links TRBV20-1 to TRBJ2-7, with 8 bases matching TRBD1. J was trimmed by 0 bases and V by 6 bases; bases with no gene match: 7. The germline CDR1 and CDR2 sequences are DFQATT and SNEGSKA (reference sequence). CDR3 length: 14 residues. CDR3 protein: CSAPNGQGSYEQYF. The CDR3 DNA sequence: TGCAGTGCCCCCAACGGACAGGGCTCCTACGAGCAGTACTTC.

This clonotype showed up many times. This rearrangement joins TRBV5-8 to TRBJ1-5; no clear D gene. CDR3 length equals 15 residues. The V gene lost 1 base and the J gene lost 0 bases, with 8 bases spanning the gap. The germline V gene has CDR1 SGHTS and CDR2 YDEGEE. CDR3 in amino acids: CASSLFADSNQPQHF. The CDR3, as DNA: TGTGCCAGCAGCTTGTTCGCCGATAGCAATCAGCCCCAGCATTTT.

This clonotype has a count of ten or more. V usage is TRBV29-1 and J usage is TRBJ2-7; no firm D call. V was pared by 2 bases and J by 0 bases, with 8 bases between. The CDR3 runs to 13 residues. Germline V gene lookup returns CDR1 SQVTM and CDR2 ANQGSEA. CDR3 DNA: TGCAGCGTTGAAATCCCTGACTCCTACGAGCAGTACTTC. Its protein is CSVEIPDSYEQYF.

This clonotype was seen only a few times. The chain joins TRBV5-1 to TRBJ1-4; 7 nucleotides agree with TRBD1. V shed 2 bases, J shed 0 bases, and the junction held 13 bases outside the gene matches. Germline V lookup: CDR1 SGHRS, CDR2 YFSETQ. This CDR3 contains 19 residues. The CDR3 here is CASSFRGPGQPATNEKLFF. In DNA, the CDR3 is TGCGCCAGCAGCTTTCGTGGCCCGGGACAGCCTGCAACTAATGAAAAACTGTTTTTT. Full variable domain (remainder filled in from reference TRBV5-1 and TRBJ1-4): KAGVTQTPRYLIKTRGQQVTLSCSPISGHRSVSWYQQTPGQGLQFLFEYFSETQRNKGNFPGRFSGRQFSNSRSEMNVSTLELGDSALYLCASSFRGPGQPATNEKLFFGSGTQLSVL.

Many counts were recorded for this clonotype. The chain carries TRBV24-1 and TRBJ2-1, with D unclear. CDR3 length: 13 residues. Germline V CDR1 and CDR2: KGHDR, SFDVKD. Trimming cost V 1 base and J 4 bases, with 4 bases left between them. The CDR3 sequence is CATSDFRYNEQFF. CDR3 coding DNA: TGTGCCACCAGTGATTTCCGATACAATGAGCAGTTCTTC.